The 23 T cell receptor beta chains in this list originate from one sample, sequenced in a study of post-analysis software for immune sequencing data. Study conclusions and caveats: TRBV5-6, TRBV5-1 and TRBV20-1 belonged to a set of roughly five TRBV segments that were more frequent in patients than controls.

Prepared TCR beta cDNA libraries contained unique molecular identifiers. TCRdb itself ran the PCR reads through MiXCR, one entry per CDR3 protein. The sample contains about 820,000 distinct CDR3 sequences, 53% of which appear only once. The antigens of these receptors remain unknown. The specimen sequenced was blood. The receptors shown here come from a girl between 10 and 17 years old with multiple sclerosis.

This chain connects TRBV29-1 to TRBJ2-5, with 11 bases lining up with TRBD1. This CDR3 is built from 14 residues. V lost 6 bases, J lost 1 base, and 4 bases stayed unmatched. Germline V gene sequence: CDR1 SQVTM, CDR2 ANQGSEA. The CDR3 protein is CSVGTGGRQETQYF. The CDR3 coding sequence is TGCAGCGTCGGGACAGGGGGTCGCCAAGAGACCCAGTACTTC. The full variable domain, with the rest looked up from reference TRBV29-1 and TRBJ2-5, is SAVISQKPSRDICQRGTSLTIQCQVDSQVTMMFWYRQQPGQSLTLIATANQGSEATYESGFVIDKFPISRPNLTFSTLTVSNMSPEDSSIYLCSVGTGGRQETQYFGPGTRLLVL.

In DNA, the CDR3 is TGCAGCGTTGAAACACACAACACCGGGGAGCTGTTTTTT. It yields the protein CSVETHNTGELFF. V is TRBV29-1 and J is TRBJ2-2, with no clear D. This CDR3 spans 13 amino acids. Germline CDR1 is SQVTM and CDR2 is ANQGSEA. Trimming removed 2 bases at V and 2 bases at J, with 6 bases between.

A few counts support this clonotype. This chain joins TRBV7-2 and TRBJ2-7; TRBD2 aligns across 8 bases. In germline, CDR1 is SGHTA, CDR2 FQGNSA. The CDR3 contains 16 residues. Trimming cost V 2 bases and J 3 bases; bases outside gene matches: 9. The CDR3 bases are TGTGCCAGCAGCTTACAGAGCGGGAGACACTACTACGAGCAGTACTTC. As protein: CASSLQSGRHYYEQYF.

The chain uses TRBV3-1 and TRBJ1-4, with D possibly being TRBD1 (5 bases). The CDR3 extends over 16 amino acids. V was pared by 0 bases and J by 4 bases, with 12 bases between. From germline, CDR1 is LGHDT and CDR2 YNNKEL (reference sequence). CDR3 coding DNA: TGTGCCAGCAGCCAAGATGTGGCAGGGTATAATGAAAAACTGTTTTTT. Its translation: CASSQDVAGYNEKLFF.

The chain uses TRBV25-1 and TRBJ2-5, with 7 bases lining up with TRBD2. CDR3 size: 15 residues. Trimming at V came to 4 bases and at J to 2 bases, leaving 7 bases not matched to a gene. Germline loops: CDR1 MGHDK, CDR2 SYGVNS. Written as DNA, the CDR3 is TGTGCCAGCAGTGCACGGCGGGACTATCAAGAGACCCAGTACTTC. Encoded protein: CASSARRDYQETQYF. The variable domain in full, completed from reference TRBV25-1 and TRBJ2-5, reads EADIYQTPRYLVIGTGKKITLECSQTMGHDKMYWYQQDPGMELHLIHYSYGVNSTEKGDLSSESTVSRIRTEHFPLTLESARPSHTSQYLCASSARRDYQETQYFGPGTRLLVL.

This clonotype turned up a few times. The chain uses TRBV5-1 and TRBJ1-1, with a possible D match to TRBD1 (5 bases). V lost 2 bases to trimming and J lost 6 bases, with 11 bases between them. This CDR3 spans 13 amino acids. Germline assignment: CDR1 SGHRS and CDR2 YFSETQ. The CDR3 DNA reads TGCGCCAGCAGCTTCTCCGGGACCCCTGAAGCTTTCTTT. Translated: CASSFSGTPEAFF. The variable domain in full, with the rest retrieved from reference TRBV5-1 and TRBJ1-1, is KAGVTQTPRYLIKTRGQQVTLSCSPISGHRSVSWYQQTPGQGLQFLFEYFSETQRNKGNFPGRFSGRQFSNSRSEMNVSTLELGDSALYLCASSFSGTPEAFFGQGTRLTVV.

Only a few counts were recorded for this clonotype. The V gene is TRBV12-3 or TRBV12-4, the J gene TRBJ2-7; maybe TRBD1 (6 bases). V was shortened by 7 bases and J by 2 bases, with 21 bases between the two germline ends. This CDR3 region has 16 residues. The CDR3 here is CASTDGGRWGAYEQYF. The CDR3 bases are TGTGCCAGCACCGATGGGGGCCGGTGGGGAGCCTACGAGCAGTACTTC.

The chain couples TRBV2 to TRBJ2-7; 7 positions match TRBD1. The J call may be faulty, since TRBJ2-5 better matches the DNA end. The CDR3 runs 15 residues. CDR1 SNHLY and CDR2 FYNNEI come from the germline V gene. The CDR3 spells CASSNWGRGQETQYF. Written as DNA, the CDR3 is TGTGCCAGCAGTAACTGGGGCAGGGGGCAAGAGACCCAGTACTTC.

This clonotype was seen more than once but under ten times. CDR3: CSALTGTSGGLLYEQYF. The CDR3 DNA reads as TGCAGTGCTCTTACAGGGACTAGCGGGGGCCTACTTTACGAGCAGTACTTC. This chain links TRBV20-1 with TRBJ2-7; 14 bases align to TRBD2. This CDR3 spans 17 amino acids. V shed 5 bases, J shed 4 bases, and the junction held 13 bases outside the gene matches. CDR1 and CDR2 (germline): DFQATT, SNEGSKA (reference sequence).

This clonotype has just a few counts. The chain recombines TRBV5-1 with TRBJ1-6, with a weak D call TRBD1 (5 bases). The germline gives CDR1 SGHRS, CDR2 YFSETQ. Between the trimmed V and J ends, which lost 3 bases and 6 bases, there was a span of 16 bases. This CDR3 has 16 residues. CDR3 nucleotides: TGCGCCAGCAGCTCGGATCCAGGGAGCCGTAATTCACCCCTCCACTTT. Translating it yields CASSSDPGSRNSPLHF. The full variable domain, completed using reference TRBV5-1 and TRBJ1-6, is KAGVTQTPRYLIKTRGQQVTLSCSPISGHRSVSWYQQTPGQGLQFLFEYFSETQRNKGNFPGRFSGRQFSNSRSEMNVSTLELGDSALYLCASSSDPGSRNSPLHFGNGTRLTVT.

The chain combines TRBV12-3 or TRBV12-4 with TRBJ1-2, with D maybe TRBD1 (5 bases). Trimming removed 7 bases from V and 7 bases from J, with 16 bases in between. This CDR3 comprises 13 residues. CDR3: CASTWTGTGGYTF. The CDR3 DNA reads TGTGCCAGCACTTGGACGGGGACTGGTGGCTACACCTTC.

A word on this clonotype: The junction does not match germline at one end; this may be a read error. This sequence joins TRBV12-3 or TRBV12-4 and TRBJ2-5; 8 bases map to TRBD2. TRBJ2-7 matches the DNA end more closely, so the J call is doubtful. The CDR3 is 15 residues long. The DNA of the CDR3 is TGTTCCAGCAGACAGACCGGGACTAGAGGACGCGAGCAGTACTTC. It codes for CSSRQTGTRGREQYF.

The chain recombines TRBV29-1 with TRBJ2-7; D assignment may be TRBD1 or TRBD2 (5 bases each). Germline CDR1 and CDR2: SQVTM and ANQGSEA. The length of the CDR3 is 14 residues. V was clipped by 6 bases and J by 6 bases, with 21 bases between them. CDR3 protein: CSVTPSRARGEQYF. The CDR3 nucleotides read TGCAGCGTGACCCCTAGCAGGGCGAGGGGCGAGCAGTACTTC.

The J gene is TRBJ2-5, the V gene TRBV20-1, with D perhaps matching TRBD1 (5 bases). The CDR3 is 12 residues long. Germline V gene sequence: CDR1 DFQATT, CDR2 SNEGSKA (reference sequence). V lost 5 bases and J 2 bases, leaving 9 bases between the germline ends. The CDR3 DNA is TGCAGTGCTCTGACAGAGCAAGAGACCCAGTACTTC. Its translation: CSALTEQETQYF.

This clonotype was counted between two and nine times. CDR3 sequence reads: CSCKAGGGGEQYF. The CDR3, as DNA: TGCAGCTGTAAGGCGGGAGGGGGCGGAGAGCAGTACTTC. The chain combines TRBV29-1 with TRBJ2-5; 9 bases map to TRBD2. Germline-derived CDR1 and CDR2 are SQVTM and ANQGSEA. J gave up 11 bases and V 8 bases, and 15 bases lay outside the gene matches. The CDR3 length is 13 residues.

The chain links TRBV20-1 to TRBJ2-7; no reliable D call. In germline, CDR1 is DFQATT, CDR2 SNEGSKA (reference sequence). There are 13 residues in the CDR3. Trimming shortened V by 5 bases and J by 0 bases, and 11 bases separated the two germline ends. DNA for the CDR3: TGCAGTGCTTTTCAGGCCAGCTCCTACGAGCAGTACTTC. Translated: CSAFQASSYEQYF.

This chain joins TRBV7-3 and TRBJ2-1; 12 nucleotides match TRBD2. The germline CDR1 and CDR2 sequences are SGHTA and FQGTGA. Losses at the gene ends were 1 base for V and 8 bases for J; bases not matched to a gene: 6. This CDR3 contains 16 residues. CDR3 nucleotides: TGTGCCAGCAGCTTAAAGACTAGCGGGAGTAGCTATGAGCAGTTCTTC. It specifies CASSLKTSGSSYEQFF. The variable domain in full, with the rest retrieved from reference TRBV7-3 and TRBJ2-1, is GAGVSQTPSNKVTEKGKYVELRCDPISGHTALYWYRQSLGQGPEFLIYFQGTGAADDSGLPNDRFFAVRPEGSVSTLKIQRTERGDSAVYLCASSLKTSGSSYEQFFGPGTRLTVL.

This sequence joins TRBV29-1 and TRBJ1-1; D is perhaps TRBD1 (6 bases). Trimming stripped 0 bases from V and 6 bases from J, with 11 bases between. The length of the CDR3 is 13 residues. From germline, CDR1 is SQVTM and CDR2 ANQGSEA. CDR3 coding DNA: TGCAGCGTTGAAGATTTGGGGGCAGCTGAAGCTTTCTTT. It yields the protein CSVEDLGAAEAFF.

This rearrangement joins TRBV25-1 to TRBJ2-5, with D tentatively TRBD1 (6 bases). Germline V gene sequence: CDR1 MGHDK, CDR2 SYGVNS. The CDR3 length is 15 residues. Trimming cost V 4 bases and J 7 bases, with 19 bases left between them. In DNA form, the CDR3 reads TGTGCCAGCAGTGCCCCGTTGCTGCGAGGGGGGACCCAGTACTTC. It yields the protein CASSAPLLRGGTQYF. Filled out from reference TRBV25-1 and TRBJ2-5, the complete variable domain reads EADIYQTPRYLVIGTGKKITLECSQTMGHDKMYWYQQDPGMELHLIHYSYGVNSTEKGDLSSESTVSRIRTEHFPLTLESARPSHTSQYLCASSAPLLRGGTQYFGPGTRLLVL.

This chain links TRBV27 with TRBJ2-3; the D call may be TRBD1 or TRBD2 (5 bases each). V lost 5 bases and J lost 2, with 26 bases in between. In germline, CDR1 is MNHEY, CDR2 SMNVEV (reference sequence). CDR3 length: 19 amino acids. DNA for the CDR3: TGTGCCAGCAGTCCGCCACGAGGGGCCATGGCTTATTACACAGATACGCAGTATTTT. This translates into CASSPPRGAMAYYTDTQYF.

Only a few counts were recorded for this clonotype. The chain uses TRBV7-9 and TRBJ2-6, with D maybe TRBD1 (6 bases). Germline assignment: CDR1 SEHNR and CDR2 FQNEAQ (reference sequence). The CDR3 is 19 residues long. V was cut by 1 base and J by 4 bases, with 20 bases left in between. This CDR3 is CASSLGGVTTGTGANVLTF. The DNA for the CDR3 is TGTGCCAGCAGCTTAGGGGGTGTGACAACAGGGACCGGGGCCAACGTCCTGACTTTC.

This chain connects TRBV20-1 to TRBJ2-3, with unresolved D. Germline CDR1 DFQATT, CDR2 SNEGSKA (reference sequence). V lost 1 base, J lost 4 bases, and 12 bases lay in between. This CDR3 comprises 14 residues. The CDR3 loop is CSARGEGRSDTQYF. As DNA, the CDR3 is TGCAGTGCTAGAGGAGAAGGGCGGTCAGATACGCAGTATTTT.

This CDR3 reads CASIFRAGTTDTQYF. In DNA form, the CDR3 reads TGTGCCAGCATTTTCCGGGCCGGTACCACAGATACGCAGTATTTT. The J gene is TRBJ2-3, the V gene TRBV27; the D is unclear. The germline gives CDR1 MNHEY, CDR2 SMNVEV (reference sequence). CDR3 length equals 15 residues. Trimming shortened V by 7 bases and J by 2 bases, and 16 bases separated the two germline ends.